This TCR beta chain stems from a study of post-analysis software for immune sequencing data. This CDR3 region has 15 residues. V lost 4 bases, J lost 1 base, and 12 bases lay in between. Per germline, CDR1 LGHNA and CDR2 YNFKEQ. A few counts support this clonotype. Its antigen is not identified. Sequencing libraries made from TCR beta cDNA carried unique molecular identifiers. In TCRdb, the PCR reads were re-called with MiXCR into one record per CDR3 protein. The data contain about 570,000 distinct CDR3 sequences, around 31% of them singletons. Study-wide results and caveats: Relative to controls, patients with multiple sclerosis showed significantly lower normalized Chao1 diversity. F measure grouped same-batch samples tightly together. Roughly five TRBV segments appeared more often in patients than in controls, and TRBV5-6, TRBV5-1 and TRBV20-1 were among these.

This sequence originates from a girl aged 2 to 17 with multiple sclerosis. Sequenced input: blood. J is TRBJ2-3 and V is TRBV4-2, with D hard to call. The CDR3 here is CASSPPSTGTDTQYF. The CDR3 region has the DNA TGTGCCAGCAGCCCCCCATCTACCGGCACAGATACGCAGTATTTT.